This TCR beta chain is from a study of response to subunit inactivated influenza vaccine. Findings and caveats of the study: A suggestion made by the authors is that each seasonal influenza vaccination recruits few new T cells.

Each CDR3 protein is one row after TCRdb ran MiXCR on the RT-PCR reads. The repertoire has about 700,000 distinct CDR3 sequences, approximately 13% of them found once; the top ten carry 5.5% to 7%. V was pared by 5 bases and J by 4 bases, with 11 bases between. This CDR3 is built from 14 residues. As to this clonotype: Its antigen is currently unknown.

The sequence derives from a man aged 45-65 years who received an inactivated influenza vaccine. This chain uses TRBV12-3 or TRBV12-4 with TRBJ1-4, with D hard to call. Material: PBMCs from blood, obtained roughly 2 weeks before vaccination. The CDR3: CASSHTNLNEKLFF. The DNA for the CDR3 is TGTGCCAGCAGTCACACCAATCTTAATGAAAAACTGTTTTTT.